A single T cell receptor beta chain is shown here with its context. With 4 bases removed from V and 4 bases from J, the gap between germline ends came to 7 bases. The germline V gene has CDR1 SGHTA and CDR2 FQGNSA. This CDR3 region has 13 residues. These data come from a study of OX40 agonist ivuxolimab in advanced cancers. Study-level background: Every patient in dose escalation had hepatocellular carcinoma, melanoma, renal cell or head and neck cancer.

Only in-frame clones appear in the TCRdb table, and some are missing; sequencing was by immunoSEQ multiplex PCR. The sample has roughly 48,000 clones, over 80% seen once. The source of this sequence is an adult with an advanced solid tumor such as melanoma, head and neck, liver or kidney cancer. Sequencing was performed on CD4+ or CD8+ T cells sorted from blood, taken in a trial of the OX40 agonist ivuxolimab. The chain employs TRBV7-2 and TRBJ2-2; D gene ambiguous. This CDR3 is CASSSRRTGELFF. In DNA form, the CDR3 reads TGTGCCAGCAGCTCCAGGCGCACCGGGGAGCTGTTTTTT.